The present entry profiles one TCR beta chain with its context. This entry comes from a study of blood T cell repertoires in COVID-19. Overall study: Sample material is recorded as cDNA or gDNA derived from T cells, B-cell-depleted T cells, or PBMCs.

Libraries were prepared by immunoSEQ multiplex PCR; TCRdb keeps only in-frame clonotypes and omits some of them. The table has more than 35,000 clones, 75% to 95% seen once. Trimming left V 3 bases short and J 5 bases short, with 10 bases between. Germline CDR1 reads MDHEN; CDR2 reads SYDVKM. The CDR3 sequence is 14 residues long. This sequence was found in a human donor in a cohort sampled during active COVID-19. Sequenced material: peripheral blood. The chain is built from TRBV28 and TRBJ1-4; D perhaps matches TRBD1 (6 bases). The CDR3 DNA sequence: TGTGCCAGCAGTTTCCAGGGGTTAAATGAAAAACTGTTTTTT. It yields the protein CASSFQGLNEKLFF. The variable domain in full, with the rest retrieved from reference TRBV28 and TRBJ1-4, is DVKVTQSSRYLVKRTGEKVFLECVQDMDHENMFWYRQDPGLGLRLIYFSYDVKMKEKGDIPEGYSVSREKKERFSLILESASTNQTSMYLCASSFQGLNEKLFFGSGTQLSVL.